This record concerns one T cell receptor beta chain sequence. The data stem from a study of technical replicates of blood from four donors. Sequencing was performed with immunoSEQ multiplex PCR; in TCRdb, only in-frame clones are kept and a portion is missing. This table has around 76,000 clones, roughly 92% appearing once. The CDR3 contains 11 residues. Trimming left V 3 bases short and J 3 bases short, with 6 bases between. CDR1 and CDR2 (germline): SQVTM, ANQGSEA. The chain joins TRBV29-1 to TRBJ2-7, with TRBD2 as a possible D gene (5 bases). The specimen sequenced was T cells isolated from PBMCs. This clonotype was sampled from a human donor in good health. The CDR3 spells CSVDRGYEQYF. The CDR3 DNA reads TGCAGCGTTGACCGGGGCTACGAGCAGTACTTC.